This passage covers 19 T cell receptor beta chains from one sample sequenced in a study of T cells after posttransplantation cyclophosphamide. Sequencing used immunoSEQ multiplex PCR; TCRdb keeps in-frame clones, though not all of them. The sample shows some 40,000 clones, no singletons; the ten largest hold approximately 5%. Sequencing was carried out using PBMCs. The receptors here all came from a woman in her fifties or sixties in good health and a related stem cell transplant donor.

This clone was observed at least ten times. V is TRBV27 and J is TRBJ2-7, with 9 bases fitting TRBD1. Germline CDR1 is MNHEY and CDR2 is SMNVEV (reference sequence). There are 13 residues in the CDR3. V shed 5 bases and J 4 bases; nucleotides not matched to a gene: 3. CDR3 in DNA: TGTGCCAGCAGTGGACAGGGGAGGTACGAGCAGTACTTC. This gives the protein CASSGQGRYEQYF.

This clone was seen many times. The chain recombines TRBV19 with TRBJ2-7, with D perhaps TRBD1 (6 bases). V lost 3 bases and J 0 bases, leaving 12 bases between the germline ends. In germline, CDR1 is LNHDA, CDR2 SQIVND (reference sequence). This CDR3 spans 15 amino acids. CDR3 nucleotide sequence: TGTGCCAGTAGTATTGACAGGTCGAGCTCCTACGAGCAGTACTTC. It is translated as CASSIDRSSSYEQYF.

This clone was seen many times. The J gene is TRBJ2-2, the V gene TRBV11-2; possible D gene TRBD1, 6 bases. The CDR3 is 15 residues long. Germline V gene lookup returns CDR1 SGHAT and CDR2 FQNNGV. V dropped 3 bases and J dropped 4 bases, with 12 bases sitting between them. For the CDR3, the DNA is TGTGCCAGCAGCTTGCGGCAGGGGAGCACCGGGGAGCTGTTTTTT. Its protein product is CASSLRQGSTGELFF.

This clone occurred many times. A read error may produce the germline difference seen at one junction end. The chain employs TRBV10-1 and TRBJ2-6, with TRBD1 matching 9 bases. This CDR3 region has 18 residues. In germline, CDR1 is WNHNN, CDR2 SYGVQD (reference sequence). CDR3 loop: CASTEGGQGPSGANVLTF. The CDR3, as DNA: TGCGCCAGCACTGAGGGGGGACAGGGTCCCTCTGGGGCCAACGTCCTGACTTTC.

This clone has a count of ten or more. The rearrangement uses TRBV4-3 and TRBJ2-2; D ambiguous. Trimming took off 0 bases at V and 4 bases at J, with 9 bases between the two ends. This CDR3 contains 15 residues. Germline V gene sequence: CDR1 LGHNA, CDR2 YSLEER. The CDR3 DNA reads TGCGCCAGCAGCCAAGATCATCCCGGCACCGGGGAGCTGTTTTTT. This sequence encodes CASSQDHPGTGELFF.

At least ten counts were recorded for this clone. The chain links TRBV14 to TRBJ2-7; weak D call: TRBD1 (5 bases). Trimming removed 0 bases at V and 3 bases at J, with 6 bases between. This CDR3 has 13 amino acids. Per germline, CDR1 SGHDN and CDR2 FVKESK. The CDR3 DNA follows: TGTGCCAGCAGCCAAGAAACAGGCTACGAGCAGTACTTC. It specifies CASSQETGYEQYF.

This clone was seen repeatedly, ten times or more. The rearrangement links TRBV9 to TRBJ2-4; D possibly corresponds to TRBD1 (6 bases). Trimming stripped 3 bases from V and 1 base from J, with 11 bases between. Germline V CDR1 and CDR2: SGDLS, YYNGEE. The CDR3 covers 15 residues. CDR3 DNA: TGTGCCAGCAGCGACAGGGATGAGGCCAAAAACATTCAGTACTTC. This translates into CASSDRDEAKNIQYF.

The sample holds many counts of this clone. The V and J genes are TRBV7-6 and TRBJ2-7, with a weak D call TRBD2 (5 bases). CDR1 and CDR2 from the germline V gene are SGHVS and FNYEAQ. The CDR3 extends over 12 amino acids. Deletions cut 5 bases from V and 3 bases from J, with 8 bases between. The chain's CDR3 is CASSLSGYEQYF. The CDR3 DNA follows: TGTGCCAGCAGCCTGAGCGGCTACGAGCAGTACTTC.

This clone was detected ten times or more. The chain is built from TRBV7-2 and TRBJ2-5, with 10 positions matching TRBD2. This CDR3 is built from 19 residues. Unmatched junction bases numbered 15, after V lost 4 bases and J lost 1 base. CDR1 is SGHTA, CDR2 FQGNSA, per germline. The CDR3, as DNA: TGTGCCAGCAGCTCCCATCCGGGACTAGCGATCTCTCTCCAAGAGACCCAGTACTTC. Translated: CASSSHPGLAISLQETQYF. Variable domain in full (rest from reference TRBV7-2 and TRBJ2-5): GAGVSQSPSNKVTEKGKDVELRCDPISGHTALYWYRQSLGQGLEFLIYFQGNSAPDKSGLPSDRFSAERTGGSVSTLTIQRTQQEDSAVYLCASSSHPGLAISLQETQYFGPGTRLLVL.

This clone was detected ten times or more. The genes are TRBV28 and TRBJ1-2; TRBD1 matches at 7 bases. This CDR3 is 13 amino acids long. Germline values: CDR1 MDHEN, CDR2 SYDVKM. The V and J ends lost 5 bases and 3 bases, in that order; junction bases with no gene match: 3. The CDR3 DNA reads TGTGCCAGCAGTCCAGGGACAGACTATGGCTACACCTTC. Amino acids: CASSPGTDYGYTF.

This clone was observed many times. J is TRBJ2-7 and V is TRBV4-2; possible D gene TRBD1, 5 bases. Germline lookup yields CDR1 LGHNA and CDR2 YNFKEQ. Between the trimmed V and J ends, which lost 0 bases and 2 bases, there was a span of 14 bases. This CDR3 comprises 16 residues. The CDR3 nucleotides are TGTGCCAGCAGCCAAGAGGGCAGGGTGGAAACCTACGAGCAGTACTTC. Amino acid sequence: CASSQEGRVETYEQYF.

This clone was counted at least ten times. A far bigger clonotype differs at one base, so this is likely a read error. The V and J genes are TRBV4-2 and TRBJ2-3; D uncertain. The V gene lost 2 bases and the J gene lost 0 bases, with 6 bases spanning the gap. Germline CDR1 LGHNA, CDR2 YNFKEQ. The CDR3 is 14 amino acids. This CDR3 reads CASSQTSSTDTQYF. As DNA, the CDR3 is TGTGCCAGCAGCCAAACTTCTAGCACAGATACGCAGTATTTT.

In its sample, this clone was seen many times. The V and J genes are TRBV19 and TRBJ2-7; D call uncertain. This CDR3 has 13 residues. Germline-derived CDR1 and CDR2 are LNHDA and SQIVND (reference sequence). Deletions cut 0 bases from V and 0 bases from J, with 3 bases between. CDR3 loop: CASSIDSSYEQYF. For the CDR3, the DNA is TGTGCCAGTAGTATAGACAGCTCCTACGAGCAGTACTTC. Variable domain in full (rest from reference TRBV19 and TRBJ2-7): DGGITQSPKYLFRKEGQNVTLSCEQNLNHDAMYWYRQDPGQGLRLIYYSQIVNDFQKGDIAEGYSVSREKKESFPLTVTSAQKNPTAFYLCASSIDSSYEQYFGPGTRLTVT.

This clone has a count of ten or more. The V and J genes are TRBV9 and TRBJ2-1; D perhaps matches TRBD1 (6 bases). V was pared by 1 base and J by 5 bases, with 13 bases between. Germline CDR1 reads SGDLS; CDR2 reads YYNGEE. The CDR3 loop spans 15 amino acids. Written as DNA, the CDR3 is TGTGCCAGCAGCGTACAGGGGCATGGGGACAATGAGCAGTTCTTC. It translates to CASSVQGHGDNEQFF.

At least ten counts were recorded for this clone. CDR3 protein: CASSRDRVNQPQHF. For the CDR3, the DNA is TGTGCCAGCAGCCGGGACAGGGTCAATCAGCCCCAGCATTTT. The V and J genes are TRBV6-5 and TRBJ1-5, with 9 bases aligning to TRBD1. V dropped 6 bases and J dropped 3; count of bases not matched to a gene: 3. Germline CDR1 MNHEY, CDR2 SVGAGI. The CDR3 has 14 amino acids.

The sample holds many counts of this clone. The gene calls are TRBV5-1 and TRBJ2-1; tentatively, D is TRBD2 (6 bases). The germline CDR1 and CDR2 sequences are SGHRS and YFSETQ. Trimming cost V 4 bases and J 8 bases, with 16 bases left between them. This CDR3 has 14 amino acids. The chain's CDR3 is CASSLRLEGHEQFF. CDR3 nucleotides: TGCGCCAGCAGCCTCCGACTAGAAGGACATGAGCAGTTCTTC.

This clone was observed at least ten times. The J gene is TRBJ2-4, the V gene TRBV5-5, with D perhaps TRBD2 (6 bases). The ends were cut back, 3 bases at V and 4 bases at J, with 14 bases in the middle. The CDR3 consists of 15 residues. CDR1 and CDR2 from the germline V gene are SGHKS and YYEKEE (reference sequence). In nucleotides, the CDR3 is TGTGCCAGCAGCTGGGTTTGGGGGGAAAAAAACATTCAGTACTTC. This encodes CASSWVWGEKNIQYF.

This clone was seen repeatedly, ten times or more. The chain uses TRBV15 and TRBJ1-5; no firm D call. The CDR3 is made up of 13 amino acids. Germline CDR1 is LNHNV and CDR2 is YYDKDF (reference sequence). V shed 3 bases and J shed 8 bases, with 11 bases lying between them. The CDR3 bases are TGTGCCACCAGCAGGTCACTCCGGGAGCCCCAGCATTTT. This codes for CATSRSLREPQHF.

This clone appeared many times. The rearrangement uses TRBV5-3 and TRBJ1-5; 12 bases align to TRBD1. TRBV5-3 is designated an ORF whose function remains uncertain. V was clipped by 6 bases and J by 0 bases; unmatched bases: 4. This CDR3 region has 16 residues. CDR3 sequence: CARKGQGADSNQPQHF. CDR3 sequence (DNA): TGTGCCAGAAAGGGACAGGGGGCTGATAGCAATCAGCCCCAGCATTTT.